The 23 T cell receptor beta chains below come from one sample, sequenced in a study of T cell responses to AZD1222 COVID-19 vaccine. The data were produced by immunoSEQ multiplex PCR, yet TCRdb's version contains in-frame clones alone and is incomplete. Among some 99,000 clones listed, 87% were seen once. The sequenced sample was peripheral blood, obtained on day 0 of AZD1222 vaccination. All receptors derive from an adult in good health.

This CDR3 reads CATSRGRETNNEQFF. CDR3 bases: TGTGCCACCAGCAGAGGGCGGGAAACTAACAATGAGCAGTTCTTC. The chain links TRBV15 to TRBJ2-1, with a weak D call TRBD2 (6 bases). The V end was cut by 1 base, the J end by 5 bases, with 12 bases between. Per germline, CDR1 LNHNV and CDR2 YYDKDF (reference sequence). The CDR3 sequence is 15 residues long.

The rearrangement links TRBV5-1 to TRBJ1-1; a weak D match, TRBD1 (6 bases). Germline CDR1 and CDR2: SGHRS and YFSETQ. The CDR3 runs to 16 residues. Deletions cut 3 bases from V and 1 base from J, with 16 bases between. The CDR3 is CASSSRNRDPNTEAFF. The CDR3 DNA follows: TGCGCCAGCAGCTCACGGAACAGGGACCCGAACACTGAAGCTTTCTTT.

The chain employs TRBV6-2 or TRBV6-3 and TRBJ2-5; D is unclear. CDR1 MNHEY and CDR2 SVGEGT come from the germline V gene. Trimming took off 4 bases at V and 5 bases at J, with 5 bases between the two ends. The CDR3 has 11 residues. CDR3 coding DNA: TGTGCCAGCAGTTTGGGGGAGACCCAGTACTTC. Translated, it gives CASSLGETQYF.

The gene calls are TRBV10-2 and TRBJ2-7, with TRBD2 as a possible D gene (5 bases). The CDR3 has 15 residues. The germline gives CDR1 WSHSY, CDR2 SAAADI. With 2 bases removed from V and 3 bases from J, the gap between germline ends came to 14 bases. The CDR3 nucleotides read TGCGCCAGCAGTGAGACCCACTCCGGGAACTACGAGCAGTACTTC. It is translated as CASSETHSGNYEQYF.

The chain carries TRBV7-2 and TRBJ2-7, with 10 bases identical to TRBD2. CDR1 and CDR2 from the germline V gene are SGHTA and FQGNSA. The trim removed 5 bases at V and 2 bases at J, leaving 3 bases unmatched. The CDR3 loop spans 14 amino acids. The CDR3 coding sequence is TGTGCCAGCAGCCCTAGCGGGAGTCCCTACGAGCAGTACTTC. Translating gives CASSPSGSPYEQYF.

The chain is built from TRBV11-2 and TRBJ2-7; 10 bases are shared with TRBD1. The V gene's germline CDR1 is SGHAT and CDR2 FQNNGV. The CDR3 totals 15 residues. V was pared by 5 bases and J by 9 bases, with 13 bases of the junction left unmatched. The DNA of the CDR3 is TGTGCCAGCAGCCGAATTGGGACAGGGGACAGGGGGCAGTACTTC. The encoded protein is CASSRIGTGDRGQYF.

The chain couples TRBV7-2 to TRBJ1-2; 8 bases map to TRBD1. The CDR3 has 18 residues. Germline V gene sequence: CDR1 SGHTA, CDR2 FQGNSA. J was trimmed by 5 bases and V by 1 base; bases with no gene match: 15. The CDR3 loop is CASSLGASTGVLSYGYTF. The CDR3 bases are TGTGCCAGCAGCTTAGGGGCTTCGACAGGGGTTCTTAGTTATGGCTACACCTTC.

V and J are TRBV9 and TRBJ1-2; 8 positions match TRBD1. The germline CDR1 and CDR2 sequences are SGDLS and YYNGEE. This CDR3 spans 15 amino acids. V lost 3 bases to trimming and J lost 7 bases; unmatched junction nucleotides: 11. The CDR3 coding sequence is TGTGCCAGCAGCGCGGGCGGACAGGGAATAGGTGGCTACACCTTC. This encodes CASSAGGQGIGGYTF.

This sequence joins TRBV27 and TRBJ2-7; 7 nucleotides agree with TRBD1. The CDR3 loop spans 15 amino acids. J gave up 1 base and V 3 bases, and 6 bases lay outside the gene matches. CDR1 and CDR2 (germline): MNHEY, SMNVEV (reference sequence). The CDR3 protein is CASSLFAGGSYEQYF. The CDR3 region has the DNA TGTGCCAGCAGTTTGTTTGCAGGGGGATCCTACGAGCAGTACTTC.

The chain has TRBV29-1 and TRBJ1-1; D not resolved. With 7 bases removed from V and 3 bases from J, the gap between germline ends came to 15 bases. CDR1 is SQVTM, CDR2 ANQGSEA, per germline. This CDR3 region has 13 residues. CDR3 in DNA: TGCAGCGCCCTAATTGGGAGGTACACTGAAGCTTTCTTT. Translation gives CSALIGRYTEAFF.

This chain uses TRBV4-3 with TRBJ2-5, with 15 positions matching TRBD2. The germline V gene encodes CDR1 LGHNA and CDR2 YSLEER. This CDR3 comprises 16 residues. V lost 9 bases and J lost 5; bases outside the gene matches: 10. CDR3 region: CARWTSGGEASETQYF. The CDR3 DNA sequence: TGCGCCAGATGGACTAGCGGGGGGGAAGCGAGCGAGACCCAGTACTTC.

The gene calls are TRBV24-1 and TRBJ1-2; 9 nucleotides match TRBD1. Per the germline V gene, CDR1 is KGHDR and CDR2 is SFDVKD. The CDR3 spans 16 residues. With 3 bases clipped from V and 3 bases from J, the junction kept 7 bases outside the gene matches. For the CDR3, the DNA is TGTGCCACCAGTGATGGGCCGGGACAGGGACACTATGGCTACACCTTC. Protein: CATSDGPGQGHYGYTF.

V and J are TRBV2 and TRBJ1-1; tentative D call: TRBD1 (5 bases). Looked up from germline, CDR1 is SNHLY and CDR2 is FYNNEI. Trimming removed 5 bases at V and 3 bases at J, with 13 bases between. CDR3 size: 14 residues. In DNA, the CDR3 is TGTGCCAGCAGTCCTGGTCGGGGGGACACTGAAGCTTTCTTT. This translates into CASSPGRGDTEAFF.

This clone was seen just once. This rearrangement joins TRBV19 to TRBJ2-7; 14 positions match TRBD2. The CDR3 has 16 amino acids. Trimming removed 4 bases from V and 4 bases from J; junction bases left unmatched: 6. Germline assignment: CDR1 LNHDA and CDR2 SQIVND (reference sequence). The CDR3 loop is CASSKMGLAGVYEQYF. CDR3 nucleotide sequence: TGTGCCAGTAGTAAAATGGGACTAGCGGGAGTGTACGAGCAGTACTTC. The full variable domain, its missing parts supplied by reference TRBV19 and TRBJ2-7, is DGGITQSPKYLFRKEGQNVTLSCEQNLNHDAMYWYRQDPGQGLRLIYYSQIVNDFQKGDIAEGYSVSREKKESFPLTVTSAQKNPTAFYLCASSKMGLAGVYEQYFGPGTRLTVT.

The chain is built from TRBV19 and TRBJ1-4; D might be TRBD1 (5 bases). This CDR3 comprises 15 residues. CDR1 and CDR2 from the germline V gene are LNHDA and SQIVND (reference sequence). V dropped 4 bases and J dropped 4 bases, with 13 bases sitting between them. The CDR3 sequence: CASSTPRALNEKLFF. Here the CDR3 DNA reads TGTGCCAGTAGTACCCCCAGGGCACTTAATGAAAAACTGTTTTTT.

CDR3 loop: CASSLDGETQYF. For the CDR3, the DNA is TGTGCCAGCAGCTTAGACGGGGAGACCCAGTACTTC. The chain joins TRBV5-6 to TRBJ2-5; no definite D call. Trimming took off 2 bases at V and 5 bases at J, with 7 bases between the two ends. CDR1 is SGHDT, CDR2 YYEEEE, per germline. The CDR3 contains 12 residues. Complete variable domain (other parts from reference TRBV5-6 and TRBJ2-5): DAGVTQSPTHLIKTRGQQVTLRCSPKSGHDTVSWYQQALGQGPQFIFQYYEEEERQRGNFPDRFSGHQFPNYSSELNVNALLLGDSALYLCASSLDGETQYFGPGTRLLVL.

The gene calls are TRBV11-1 and TRBJ2-1; 12 bases match TRBD1. In germline, CDR1 is SGHAT, CDR2 FQDESV (reference sequence). The CDR3 is 16 residues long. Losses at the gene ends were 1 base for V and 10 bases for J; bases not matched to a gene: 8. CDR3 DNA sequence: TGTGCCAGCAGCTTAGAGGGACAGGGGGCCCTGTCAGAGCAGTTCTTC. This sequence encodes CASSLEGQGALSEQFF.

This rearrangement joins TRBV19 to TRBJ1-1; no reliable D call. CDR1 is LNHDA, CDR2 SQIVND, per germline (reference sequence). The CDR3 is made up of 15 amino acids. Trimming took off 0 bases at V and 4 bases at J, with 12 bases between the two ends. CDR3 loop: CASSIDHFMITEAFF. The CDR3 DNA reads TGTGCCAGTAGTATAGACCATTTTATGATCACTGAAGCTTTCTTT. Supplemented by reference TRBV19 and TRBJ1-1, the full variable domain reads DGGITQSPKYLFRKEGQNVTLSCEQNLNHDAMYWYRQDPGQGLRLIYYSQIVNDFQKGDIAEGYSVSREKKESFPLTVTSAQKNPTAFYLCASSIDHFMITEAFFGQGTRLTVV.

V is TRBV18 and J is TRBJ1-2; maybe TRBD1 (6 bases). V was pared by 2 bases and J by 4 bases, with 8 bases between. The CDR3 runs to 13 residues. Germline CDR1 KGHSH, CDR2 LQKENI. The chain's CDR3 is CASSPDRSYGYTF. In DNA form, the CDR3 reads TGTGCCAGCTCACCAGACAGGTCCTATGGCTACACCTTC. The full variable domain, with the rest looked up from reference TRBV18 and TRBJ1-2, is NAGVMQNPRHLVRRRGQEARLRCSPMKGHSHVYWYRQLPEEGLKFMVYLQKENIIDESGMPKERFSAEFPKEGPSILRIQQVVRGDSAAYFCASSPDRSYGYTFGSGTRLTVV.

The V and J genes are TRBV6-5 and TRBJ2-7, with TRBD1 matching 9 bases. This CDR3 has 13 residues. Trimming at V came to 9 bases and at J to 2 bases, leaving 5 bases not matched to a gene. CDR1 and CDR2 from the germline V gene are MNHEY and SVGAGI. The CDR3 sequence: CASRDRVTYEQYF. The CDR3, as DNA: TGTGCCAGTCGGGACAGGGTCACCTACGAGCAGTACTTC.

The chain carries TRBV2 and TRBJ1-4, with TRBD1 as a possible D gene (5 bases). This CDR3 comprises 14 residues. Trimming removed 3 bases at V and 11 bases at J, with 16 bases between. The germline V gene encodes CDR1 SNHLY and CDR2 FYNNEI. CDR3 region: CASSELTGLEKLFF. The DNA of the CDR3 is TGTGCCAGCAGTGAGCTAACAGGATTGGAGAAACTGTTTTTT.

This clone was detected only once. This rearrangement joins TRBV7-9 to TRBJ2-6, with D tentatively TRBD2 (5 bases). The germline V gene has CDR1 SEHNR and CDR2 FQNEAQ (reference sequence). The germline V and J ends were trimmed by 0 bases and 0 bases, with 6 bases remaining between them. The CDR3 loop spans 16 amino acids. CDR3 amino acids: CASSLAGNSGANVLTF. Here the CDR3 DNA reads TGTGCCAGCAGCTTAGCCGGGAACTCTGGGGCCAACGTCCTGACTTTC.

The chain recombines TRBV18 with TRBJ2-1; D unresolved. Trimming took off 3 bases at V and 4 bases at J, with 10 bases between the two ends. The CDR3 is 14 residues long. Germline values: CDR1 KGHSH, CDR2 LQKENI. In DNA, the CDR3 is TGTGCCAGCTCACCTACGGTCCTATACAATGAGCAGTTCTTC. Amino acid sequence: CASSPTVLYNEQFF.